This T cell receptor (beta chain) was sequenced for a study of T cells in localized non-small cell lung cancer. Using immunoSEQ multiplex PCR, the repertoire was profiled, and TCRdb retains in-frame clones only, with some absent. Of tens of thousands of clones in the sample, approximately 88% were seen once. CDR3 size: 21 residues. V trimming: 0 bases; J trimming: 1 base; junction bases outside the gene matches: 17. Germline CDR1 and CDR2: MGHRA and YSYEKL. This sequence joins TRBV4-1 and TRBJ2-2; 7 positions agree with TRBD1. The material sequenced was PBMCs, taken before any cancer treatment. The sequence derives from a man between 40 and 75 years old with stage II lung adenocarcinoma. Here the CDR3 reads CASSQDLGGQVLLLNTGELFF. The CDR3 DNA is TGCGCCAGCAGCCAAGATTTAGGCGGACAGGTCCTCCTTTTGAACACCGGGGAGCTGTTTTTT.